The present T cell receptor (beta chain) was sequenced within a study of CD8+CD57+ T cells in acquired aplastic anemia. Genomic DNA, serving as template, underwent TCR beta VDJ and CDR3 profiling. TCRdb called the reads again in MiXCR, with one record for every CDR3 protein. The sample holds around 130,000 distinct CDR3 sequences; about 46% are singletons and the top ten take about 2.5%. This CDR3 contains 17 residues. V was pared by 3 bases and J by 4 bases, with 9 bases of the junction left unmatched. Germline V lookup: CDR1 PRHDT, CDR2 FYEKMQ (reference sequence). This chain links TRBV13 with TRBJ1-2; 12 bases map to TRBD1. Sample: sorted CD4+, CD8+, or CD8+CD57+ T cells (not recorded which) from PBMCs. The TCR comes from a human donor in good health, serving as a control. The CDR3 nucleotides are TGTGCCAGCAGCTTGGCCGGGACAGGGGGCTATACCTATGGCTACACCTTC. Protein sequence: CASSLAGTGGYTYGYTF.